What follows are 24 T cell receptor beta chains derived from one specimen sequenced in a study of Ad26.COV2.S vaccination and SARS-CoV-2 variants. Treatment specified: some 19 received Ad26.COV2.S at low or high dose, single or two shots; about 5 received placebo; per-sample allocation not given. Samples were taken on day 63 after the first vaccine or placebo injection. Profiling relied on immunoSEQ multiplex PCR, and the TCRdb table lists in-frame clones only, not all of them. The table records about 420,000 clones, roughly 90% of them present only once. The source was peripheral blood, collected in a trial of Ad26.COV2.S vaccine versus placebo. These receptors all come from a person between 18 and 59 years old who received the Ad26.COV2.S COVID-19 vaccine or a placebo.

The chain couples TRBV10-3 to TRBJ1-2; TRBD1 matches 12 bases. CDR3 length equals 15 residues. CDR1 and CDR2 (germline): ENHRY, SYGVKD. V was clipped by 6 bases and J by 7 bases; unmatched bases: 9. DNA for the CDR3: TGTGCCATCAGAGGATCGGGACAGGGGGCCTTTGGCTACACCTTC. It yields the protein CAIRGSGQGAFGYTF.

CDR3 region: CASSLDAGPHQPQHF. The DNA for the CDR3 is TGTGCCAGCAGTCTAGACGCCGGGCCCCATCAGCCCCAGCATTTT. This sequence joins TRBV6-2 or TRBV6-3 and TRBJ1-5; D gene ambiguous. Trimming left V 5 bases short and J 5 bases short, with 16 bases between. Germline V gives CDR1 MNHEY, CDR2 SVGEGT. The CDR3 loop spans 15 amino acids.

This chain uses TRBV2 with TRBJ2-3; D is perhaps TRBD1 (6 bases). Between the trimmed V and J ends, which lost 6 bases and 2 bases, there was a span of 12 bases. This CDR3 contains 14 residues. Germline V gene data show CDR1 as SNHLY and CDR2 as FYNNEI. The CDR3 is CASSEDRFTDTQYF. CDR3 in DNA: TGTGCCAGCAGCGAGGACAGATTCACAGATACGCAGTATTTT. The complete variable domain, with remaining parts taken from reference TRBV2 and TRBJ2-3, reads EPEVTQTPSHQVTQMGQEVILRCVPISNHLYFYWYRQILGQKVEFLVSFYNNEISEKSEIFDDQFSVERPDGSNFTLKIRSTKLEDSAMYFCASSEDRFTDTQYFGPGTRLTVL.

Only one count was recorded for this clone. The chain joins TRBV6-5 to TRBJ2-7; D is perhaps TRBD2 (5 bases). The CDR3 runs to 12 residues. The germline CDR1 and CDR2 sequences are MNHEY and SVGAGI. V was cut by 7 bases and J by 4 bases, with 11 bases left in between. The CDR3 protein is CASTIGRYEQYF. CDR3 sequence (DNA): TGTGCCAGCACTATTGGGAGATACGAGCAGTACTTC.

In DNA, the CDR3 is TGTGCCAGCAGCTTAATGCCGGCCTCTGGAAACACCATATATTTT. Translated, it gives CASSLMPASGNTIYF. The rearrangement joins TRBV7-2 to TRBJ1-3; D gene unclear. CDR1 SGHTA and CDR2 FQGNSA come from the germline V gene. The V end lost 2 bases, the J end lost 0 bases, and 8 bases lay between the germline ends. CDR3 length: 15 amino acids.

The CDR3 nucleotides read TGTGCCAGTAGCAATCTAGATACCGTCCCATTCAATGAGCAGTTCTTC. Translated, it gives CASSNLDTVPFNEQFF. This sequence joins TRBV19 and TRBJ2-1, with D unclear. Deletions cut 6 bases from V and 6 bases from J, with 21 bases between. Germline-derived CDR1 and CDR2 are LNHDA and SQIVND (reference sequence). The CDR3 is made up of 16 amino acids.

Concerning this clone: This sample includes further DNA sequences coding for the same CDR3. The chain recombines TRBV4-3 with TRBJ2-2; 8 nucleotides match TRBD2. Germline CDR1 and CDR2: LGHNA and YSLEER. The V and J ends lost 1 base and 6 bases, in that order; junction bases with no gene match: 1. The CDR3 spans 14 residues. For the CDR3, the DNA is TGCGCCAGCAGCCAAGTCGGGAGGGCCGGGGAGCTGTTTTTT. It yields the protein CASSQVGRAGELFF.

The chain is built from TRBV28 and TRBJ2-5; D is possibly TRBD1 (6 bases). Trimming removed 6 bases from V and 3 bases from J, with 23 bases in between. The CDR3 contains 17 residues. In germline, CDR1 is MDHEN, CDR2 SYDVKM. This CDR3 is CASSPRDISSREETQYF. The CDR3, as DNA: TGTGCCAGCAGCCCAAGGGACATCTCCTCGAGGGAAGAGACCCAGTACTTC.

The CDR3 spells CASSRDIRNTIYF. As DNA, the CDR3 is TGTGCCAGCAGCCGGGACATTCGAAACACCATATATTTT. This chain connects TRBV6-2 or TRBV6-3 to TRBJ1-3, with a weak D call TRBD1 (6 bases). V was pared by 6 bases and J by 5 bases, with 11 bases between. CDR1 and CDR2 from the germline V gene are MNHEY and SVGEGT. The CDR3 runs to 13 residues.

This clone was counted a single time. This rearrangement joins TRBV19 to TRBJ2-7; 8 positions match TRBD1. Germline V gene lookup returns CDR1 LNHDA and CDR2 SQIVND (reference sequence). Losses at the gene ends were 6 bases for V and 1 base for J; bases not matched to a gene: 8. The CDR3 totals 15 residues. In nucleotides, the CDR3 is TGTGCCAGTAGCACCGGACAGGGAATTTCCTACGAGCAGTACTTC. Residues: CASSTGQGISYEQYF.

The chain carries TRBV7-8 and TRBJ2-5; 7 bases agree with TRBD1. The germline CDR1 and CDR2 sequences are SGHVS and FQNEAQ. This CDR3 has 14 amino acids. After removal of 3 bases from V and 1 base from J, the junction contained 2 bases not matched to a gene. The CDR3 spells CASSLDRRQETQYF. The CDR3 region has the DNA TGTGCCAGCAGCTTGGACAGGCGCCAAGAGACCCAGTACTTC.

The chain couples TRBV9 to TRBJ1-6, with 7 positions matching TRBD1. CDR3 length: 15 residues. The J segment lost 4 bases and the V segment lost 3 bases, leaving 4 bases of the junction unmatched. The germline V gene encodes CDR1 SGDLS and CDR2 YYNGEE. The CDR3 DNA reads TGTGCCAGCAGCGAGGGGGCAACTTATAATTCACCCCTCCACTTT. Its translation: CASSEGATYNSPLHF.

This clone was seen only once. CDR3 nucleotides: TGTGCCAGTGCCGACAGGGTGAACACTGAAGCTTTCTTT. Its translation is CASADRVNTEAFF. The V and J genes are TRBV12-3 or TRBV12-4 and TRBJ1-1; 7 positions match TRBD1. J gave up 0 bases and V 9 bases, and 4 bases lay outside the gene matches. This CDR3 region has 13 residues.

The rearrangement links TRBV9 to TRBJ2-1; the D is unclear. There are 12 residues in the CDR3. Germline values: CDR1 SGDLS, CDR2 YYNGEE. Trimming stripped 6 bases from V and 5 bases from J, with 9 bases between. CDR3 amino acids: CASKGSNNEQFF. In DNA form, the CDR3 reads TGTGCCAGCAAAGGGTCTAACAATGAGCAGTTCTTC.

The rearrangement joins TRBV5-6 to TRBJ1-2; D unresolved. Trimming took 2 bases from V and 4 from J, leaving 12 bases between them. Per the germline V gene, CDR1 is SGHDT and CDR2 is YYEEEE. The CDR3 spans 14 residues. CDR3 residues: CASSFRRVSYGYTF. CDR3 nucleotides: TGTGCCAGCAGCTTTCGGAGGGTTAGCTATGGCTACACCTTC.

The chain joins TRBV5-1 to TRBJ2-5; 8 nucleotides match TRBD2. Germline assignment: CDR1 SGHRS and CDR2 YFSETQ. This CDR3 region has 16 residues. The J segment lost 4 bases and the V segment lost 0 bases, leaving 8 bases of the junction unmatched. In DNA, the CDR3 is TGCGCCAGCAGCTTGGCCGTGGCGGGGGGCCGAGAGACCCAGTACTTC. Its translation is CASSLAVAGGRETQYF.

This chain connects TRBV29-1 to TRBJ2-5; D is perhaps TRBD1 (6 bases). Germline CDR1 is SQVTM and CDR2 is ANQGSEA. CDR3 length: 14 amino acids. The V gene lost 4 bases and the J gene lost 2 bases, with 14 bases spanning the gap. In DNA form, the CDR3 reads TGCAGCGTTGGCTCCCAGGGGTATCAAGAGACCCAGTACTTC. Encoded protein: CSVGSQGYQETQYF.

This chain joins TRBV29-1 and TRBJ2-7; D gene unclear. CDR1 and CDR2 from the germline V gene are SQVTM and ANQGSEA. The V end lost 7 bases, the J end lost 5 bases, and 15 bases lay between the germline ends. The CDR3 length is 12 residues. The chain's CDR3 is CSADTDRDEQYF. The CDR3 nucleotides are TGCAGCGCCGACACGGACCGGGACGAGCAGTACTTC.

The rearrangement links TRBV7-9 to TRBJ2-3, with TRBD1 identical over 10 bases. Germline CDR1 and CDR2: SEHNR and FQNEAQ (reference sequence). The CDR3 is 14 residues long. With 5 bases clipped from V and 6 bases from J, the junction kept 5 bases outside the gene matches. CDR3 loop: CASSRDRGADTQYF. CDR3 in DNA: TGTGCCAGCAGCAGGGACAGGGGAGCCGATACGCAGTATTTT.

This chain joins TRBV5-5 and TRBJ2-1, with TRBD1 matching over 9 bases. J gave up 4 bases and V 1 base, and 9 bases lay outside the gene matches. CDR3 length: 17 amino acids. CDR1 SGHKS and CDR2 YYEKEE come from the germline V gene (reference sequence). CDR3: CASSLRMGTGTYNEQFF. CDR3 DNA sequence: TGTGCCAGCAGCTTGCGAATGGGGACAGGGACTTACAATGAGCAGTTCTTC. Full variable domain (remainder filled in from reference TRBV5-5 and TRBJ2-1): DAGVTQSPTHLIKTRGQQVTLRCSPISGHKSVSWYQQVLGQGPQFIFQYYEKEERGRGNFPDRFSARQFPNYSSELNVNALLLGDSALYLCASSLRMGTGTYNEQFFGPGTRLTVL.

The V gene is TRBV6-5, the J gene TRBJ1-3; D remains unclear. The CDR3 contains 16 residues. V was trimmed by 0 bases and J by 0 bases, leaving 9 bases between them. Germline V CDR1 and CDR2: MNHEY, SVGAGI. The CDR3 DNA is TGTGCCAGCAGTTACTCAGGCACGAGCTCTGGAAACACCATATATTTT. This codes for CASSYSGTSSGNTIYF.

The chain carries TRBV27 and TRBJ2-1; TRBD2 matches at 12 bases. The junction had 4 bases not matched to a gene; V was cut back by 5 bases and J by 2 bases. The germline CDR1 and CDR2 sequences are MNHEY and SMNVEV (reference sequence). CDR3 length equals 16 residues. In DNA, the CDR3 is TGTGCCAGCAGTACCCGGACTAGCGGGACCTACAATGAGCAGTTCTTC. This codes for CASSTRTSGTYNEQFF.

V usage is TRBV5-6 and J usage is TRBJ2-5, with 12 nucleotides matching TRBD2. CDR3 length equals 18 residues. From germline, CDR1 is SGHDT and CDR2 YYEEEE. V lost 2 bases to trimming and J lost 5 bases; unmatched junction nucleotides: 13. The DNA for the CDR3 is TGTGCCAGCAGCTTAAGACTAGCGGGGGCGCCCCGGTGGGAGACCCAGTACTTC. Residues: CASSLRLAGAPRWETQYF.

V is TRBV18 and J is TRBJ1-1, with D hard to call. The CDR3 is 13 residues long. Germline CDR1 and CDR2: KGHSH and LQKENI. The V gene lost 0 bases and the J gene lost 2 bases, with 4 bases spanning the gap. The CDR3 sequence: CASSPPENTEAFF. CDR3 coding DNA: TGTGCCAGCTCACCACCCGAAAACACTGAAGCTTTCTTT.